This entry features one T cell receptor beta chain sequence. Its antigen is as yet unknown. The record originates from a study of cytomegalovirus exposure and HLA in healthy donors. General study points: In terms of immune exposure information, only CMV serostatus was available. Reports credit the classifier with highly specific, highly sensitive diagnosis of cytomegalovirus status.

Amplification used 60 Vbeta primers and 13 Jbeta primers. Repertoires were generated with immunoSEQ multiplex PCR, while TCRdb's copy carries only in-frame clones and drops some. The sample records under 150,000 clones, 81% being singletons. Trimming took off 8 bases at V and 4 bases at J, with 11 bases between the two ends. The CDR3 contains 12 residues. Germline assignment: CDR1 MNHNS and CDR2 SASEGT. The receptor's source is a man aged 18 to 30 in good health and CMV-seronegative. The chain recombines TRBV6-1 with TRBJ1-2; unclear D gene. The specimen was PBMCs. The CDR3 DNA follows: TGTGCCAGCCTTGGCATGCCCTATGGCTACACCTTC. Encoded protein: CASLGMPYGYTF.